The text below deals with one T cell receptor beta chain. This sample was included in a study of blood T cell repertoires in COVID-19. Study information: Material from acute and convalescent COVID-19 was sourced from the United States, Italy and Spain. Sources were T cells, B-cell-depleted T cells, or PBMCs; the material itself was cDNA or gDNA.

The CDR3 runs 16 residues. Trimming cost V 3 bases and J 3 bases; bases outside gene matches: 6. Germline-derived CDR1 and CDR2 are KGHSH and LQKENI. Some clones are missing from TCRdb's copy, which holds only in-frame ones; the method was immunoSEQ multiplex PCR. The table includes about 86,000 clones, over 70% detected once. Material for sequencing was peripheral blood. V gene TRBV18 combines with J gene TRBJ1-5, with 9 bases fitting TRBD1. This TCR was sampled from a human donor in a cohort sampled during active COVID-19. The CDR3: CASSPFGTGNNQPQHF. In DNA, the CDR3 is TGTGCCAGCTCACCGTTTGGGACAGGGAACAATCAGCCCCAGCATTTT.